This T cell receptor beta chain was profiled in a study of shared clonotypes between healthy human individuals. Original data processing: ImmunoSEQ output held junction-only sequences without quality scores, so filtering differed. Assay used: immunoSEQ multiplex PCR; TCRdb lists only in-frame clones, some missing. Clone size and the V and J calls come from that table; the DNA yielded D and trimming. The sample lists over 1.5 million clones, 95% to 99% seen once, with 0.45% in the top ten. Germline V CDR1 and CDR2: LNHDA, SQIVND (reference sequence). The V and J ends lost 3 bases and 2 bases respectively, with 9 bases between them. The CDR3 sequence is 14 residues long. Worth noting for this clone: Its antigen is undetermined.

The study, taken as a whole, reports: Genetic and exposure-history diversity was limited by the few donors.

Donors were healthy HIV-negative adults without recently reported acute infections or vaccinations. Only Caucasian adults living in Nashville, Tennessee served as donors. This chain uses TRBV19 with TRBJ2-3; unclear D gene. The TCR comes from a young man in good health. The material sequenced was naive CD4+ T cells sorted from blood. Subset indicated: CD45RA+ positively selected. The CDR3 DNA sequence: TGTGCCAGTAGTATCGGGCCTAACACAGATACGCAGTATTTT. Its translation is CASSIGPNTDTQYF.